This T cell receptor beta chain was sequenced during a study of quantifying T cell responses using KT2 cells (dated by TCRdb to the late 2010s). For the wider study: RNA was DNase-treated and reverse transcribed with TCR alpha and beta constant-region primers, mostly using SuperScript III. Under optimum conditions, the T4 ligation step was estimated to exceed 8% efficiency. PCR2 was performed as a SYBR Green qPCR and was stopped at a predetermined fluorescence threshold so that over-amplification was avoided.

Receptors were amplified or captured by UMI-ligation and nested PCR. Using T4 RNA ligase 1, a single-stranded oligonucleotide bearing the Illumina SP2 sequence plus a UMI was ligated onto the 3' end of the cDNA. PCR1 ran 4 cycles (98°C 15 s, 69°C 30 s, 72°C 40 s); the beta primer was an equimolar mix of RC1.1 and RC1.2 covering TRBC1 and TRBC2. From PCR2 onward, TCR alpha and beta chains were processed separately, with sample indices and Illumina adaptors added. Placed after an 8-base spacer, the UMI was made up of 12 random nucleotides arranged as two hexamers with a spacer between them. Libraries were sequenced on an Illumina MiSeq using v2 2x251 paired-end chemistry, with more than 9 samples typically included per run. PhiX DNA was added at about 4.5-7.5% to each sequencing library so that diversity was increased. The paper's data handling went like this. bcl2fastq converted raw reads to FASTQ, and Demultiplexor demultiplexed the reads by dual indices. V and J genes were assigned by Decombinator through tag matching, with a single base-pair mismatch being allowed. Collapsinator used UMIs to correct both sequencing errors and frequency errors arising from PCR heterogeneity. Decombinator identifiers were converted to nucleotide sequence by CDR3Translator, the sequences were translated to amino acids, and CDR3 was extracted using C- and N-terminal motifs. A cluster of KT2 sequences sharing one unique molecular identifier was counted as one distinct KT2 TCR. TCRdb's own reprocessing of the public reads used fastp at Q25 and MiXCR and kept productive beta chains. Every distinct CDR3 protein forms one entry, paired with its most common genes and DNA. It is TCRdb's table, rather than the study itself, that gives the V and J calls and clone size. This sample comprises approximately 54,000 distinct CDR3 sequences, roughly 10% of them detected only once. 10% of the sample is taken by the ten largest.

To test the sensitivity and accuracy of the pipeline, known numbers of KT2, a T cell clone whose TCR had already been sequenced, were spiked into unfractionated PBMC. A range of KT2-to-PBMC ratios was generated by mixing KT2 cells with a fixed number of PBMC. Paper-wide results and their limitations: This TCR sequencing study did not compare the pipeline side by side with other TCR sequencing techniques. Over several orders of magnitude, the number of KT2 alpha and beta sequences rose linearly with the number of KT2 cells put in. Saturation in the detection of KT2 sequences was observed at very high KT2 spike-in numbers. KT2 sequences were still detected at the lowest spike-in tested, roughly one KT2 cell per 100,000 PBMC.

Turning to this clonotype: No antigen is known for it. No clone much larger than this one lies a single base away; base qualities are absent.

Per the germline V gene (reference sequence), DFQATT is the CDR1 and SNEGSKA is the CDR2. V gives up 6 bases and J gives up 10 bases, and the segment between their germline ends measures 12 bases. The CDR3 has 11 amino acids, counting the end cysteine and phenylalanine. The only DNA kept is the CDR3, 33 bases in frame from the first base. This TCR derives from a human donor. The sample was PBMCs spiked with cells of the T cell clone KT2. This receptor chain uses TRBV20-1 and TRBJ2-2; the D gene is unclear. In nucleotides, the sequence is TGCAGTGCATCCCTGTCACAGGAGCTGTTTTTT. This translates into CSASLSQELFF.